The rows below give T cell receptor beta chains drawn from one sample of a study of cytomegalovirus exposure and HLA in healthy donors. The table came from immunoSEQ multiplex PCR; TCRdb's copy has only in-frame clones and leaves some out. The profile shows about 93,000 clones, around four fifths of them singletons. Sequencing was done on a sample of PBMCs. These receptors were taken from a boy under 18 in good health and CMV-seronegative. CDR3s include the opening cysteine and the closing phenylalanine or tryptophan. Fields, in order: V gene, clone size, D gene, J gene, CDR3 protein, CDR3 DNA. The D gene is left open where the match is weak. A clone size is listed for some rows: how often the clone was seen (once, few, many), or a class if it is expanded.

TRBV5-1,few,TRBD1,TRBJ2-1,CASSLAGTGKGEQFF,TGCGCCAGCAGCTTGGCCGGGACAGGGAAGGGTGAGCAGTTCTTC
TRBV4-3,-,TRBD1,TRBJ2-7,CASSQGTGPYEQYF,TGCGCCAGCAGCCAAGGGACAGGGCCCTACGAGCAGTACTTC
TRBV5-4,few,TRBD1,TRBJ2-7,CASSWDRVGEQYF,TGTGCCAGCAGCTGGGACAGGGTCGGCGAGCAGTACTTC
TRBV6-5,-,TRBD1,TRBJ2-3,CASSWGQGTDTQYF,TGTGCCAGCAGTTGGGGACAGGGCACAGATACGCAGTATTTT
TRBV5-4,once,TRBD1,TRBJ2-7,CATSHRGSSYEQYF,TGTGCCACCTCTCACAGGGGATCGAGCTACGAGCAGTACTTC
TRBV14,once,-,TRBJ1-1,CASSPEGLGNTEAFF,TGTGCCAGCAGCCCGGAGGGGCTGGGGAACACTGAAGCTTTCTTT
TRBV6-5,-,TRBD2,TRBJ2-7,CASSALAGGNEQYF,TGTGCCAGCAGCGCCCTAGCGGGAGGAAACGAGCAGTACTTC
TRBV27,-,TRBD1,TRBJ2-7,CASSVTGGSYEQYF,TGTGCCAGCAGTGTCACAGGGGGATCCTACGAGCAGTACTTC
TRBV9,-,TRBD1,TRBJ1-1,CASSVSGTGGTEAFF,TGTGCCAGCAGCGTCTCCGGGACAGGGGGCACTGAAGCTTTCTTT
TRBV7-2,-,TRBD1,TRBJ2-7,CASSLAPQGAYEQYF,TGTGCCAGCAGCTTAGCGCCACAGGGGGCTTACGAGCAGTACTTC
TRBV25-1,once,TRBD1,TRBJ1-2,CASSDPTGTAYGYTF,TGTGCCAGCAGTGACCCTACCGGGACAGCCTATGGCTACACCTTC
TRBV27,-,TRBD2,TRBJ2-7,CASGLASYYEQYF,TGTGCCAGCGGACTAGCCTCTTACTACGAGCAGTACTTC
TRBV30,-,TRBD1,TRBJ2-3,CAWSGGTGSTDTQYF,TGTGCCTGGAGTGGAGGGACAGGCAGCACAGATACGCAGTATTTT
TRBV7-9,-,-,TRBJ2-7,CASSLVGRGSYEQYF,TGTGCCAGCAGCTTAGTTGGTCGGGGATCCTACGAGCAGTACTTC
TRBV6-6,-,-,TRBJ2-5,CASSYSTGGPQTQYF,TGTGCCAGCAGTTACTCGACTGGGGGCCCTCAGACCCAGTACTTC
TRBV6-1,few,-,TRBJ1-5,CASSDRKYNQPQHF,TGTGCCAGCAGCGACAGAAAATATAATCAGCCCCAGCATTTT
TRBV29-1,-,-,TRBJ1-4,CSVAGINEKLFF,TGCAGCGTGGCGGGTATCAATGAAAAACTGTTTTTT
TRBV6-5,-,-,TRBJ2-7,CASSYGAVNYEQYF,TGTGCCAGCAGTTACGGTGCGGTAAACTACGAGCAGTACTTC
TRBV5-8,-,-,TRBJ1-2,CASSLRYGYTF,TGTGCCAGCAGCCTGCGCTATGGCTACACCTTC
TRBV5-1,-,-,TRBJ2-2,CASSLAGFTGELFF,TGCGCCAGCAGCTTGGCAGGTTTCACCGGGGAGCTGTTTTTT
TRBV5-1,-,TRBD1,TRBJ1-1,CASSRDRGGSNTEAFF,TGCGCCAGCAGTAGGGACAGGGGGGGTTCGAACACTGAAGCTTTCTTT
TRBV28,-,-,TRBJ2-3,CASSGLADTQYF,TGTGCCAGCAGTGGACTCGCAGATACGCAGTATTTT
TRBV4-3,-,-,TRBJ2-3,CASSQDNGLGTDTQYF,TGCGCCAGCAGCCAAGATAACGGGTTGGGCACAGATACGCAGTATTTT
TRBV6-5,-,-,TRBJ2-7,CASSYGFSYEQYF,TGTGCCAGCAGTTACGGCTTCTCCTACGAGCAGTACTTC
TRBV28,few,-,TRBJ1-5,CASSLTDYSNQPQHF,TGTGCCAGCAGTTTAACAGACTATAGCAATCAGCCCCAGCATTTT
TRBV6-5,-,-,TRBJ1-1,CASSPPQATEAFF,TGTGCCAGCAGTCCTCCGCAGGCTACTGAAGCTTTCTTT
TRBV28,-,-,TRBJ2-6,CASSLQGSGANVLTF,TGTGCCAGCAGCCTACAGGGCTCTGGGGCCAACGTCCTGACTTTC
TRBV30,-,-,TRBJ2-7,CAWSMDTGWYEQYF,TGTGCCTGGTCCATGGACACCGGGTGGTACGAGCAGTACTTC
TRBV5-1,-,-,TRBJ2-7,CASSLEGGPDEQYF,TGCGCCAGCAGCTTGGAGGGGGGGCCCGACGAGCAGTACTTC
TRBV4-1,-,TRBD2,TRBJ2-3,CASSQGTSDSDTQYF,TGCGCCAGCAGCCAAGGGACTAGCGATTCGGATACGCAGTATTTT
TRBV30,-,TRBD2,TRBJ2-5,CAWSLAGRETQYF,TGTGCCTGGAGTTTAGCGGGGAGGGAGACCCAGTACTTC
TRBV5-4,-,-,TRBJ2-3,CASKGLGDTQYF,TGTGCCAGCAAGGGACTTGGGGATACGCAGTATTTT
TRBV6-5,-,-,TRBJ1-2,CASSYTNSYGYTF,TGTGCCAGCAGTTACACAAACAGCTATGGCTACACCTTC
TRBV7-9,-,TRBD2,TRBJ2-7,CASSLDRGGVSGSVYEQYF,TGTGCCAGCAGCTTAGATAGAGGAGGGGTTAGCGGGAGCGTCTACGAGCAGTACTTC
TRBV4-1,-,TRBD1,TRBJ2-7,CASSQVEAGGREQYF,TGCGCCAGCAGCCAAGTAGAGGCAGGGGGTCGAGAGCAGTACTTC
TRBV7-3,once,-,TRBJ2-5,CASPEYQETQYF,TGTGCCAGCCCGGAGTACCAAGAGACCCAGTACTTC
TRBV19,-,TRBD2,TRBJ2-7,CASSGGTYYEQYF,TGTGCCAGTAGCGGGGGGACTTACTACGAGCAGTACTTC
TRBV30,few,-,TRBJ1-3,CAWSLMVWGSGGGNTIYF,TGTGCCTGGAGTCTAATGGTATGGGGCTCCGGTGGCGGAAACACCATATATTTT
TRBV28,-,TRBD1,TRBJ2-7,CASRRTGGRYEQYF,TGTGCCAGCAGACGCACAGGGGGCAGGTACGAGCAGTACTTC
TRBV29-1,-,TRBD1,TRBJ1-1,CSAGQEKGGRRNTEAFF,TGCAGCGCTGGACAGGAAAAGGGTGGGCGGAGGAACACTGAAGCTTTCTTT
TRBV7-9,-,-,TRBJ1-6,CASSTRGGPSSYNSPLHF,TGTGCCAGCAGCACGAGGGGGGGCCCAAGCTCCTATAATTCACCCCTCCACTTT
TRBV4-1,-,-,TRBJ2-1,CASSRHNEQFF,TGCGCCAGCAGCCGGCACAATGAGCAGTTCTTC
TRBV6-1,-,-,TRBJ2-1,CASSEILYNEQFF,TGTGCCAGCAGTGAAATCCTGTACAATGAGCAGTTCTTC
TRBV28,once,-,TRBJ2-7,CASSSRGLRTYEQYF,TGTGCCAGCAGTTCAAGGGGTCTTCGAACCTACGAGCAGTACTTC
TRBV7-2,-,TRBD1,TRBJ2-7,CASSRDRGREQYF,TGTGCCAGCAGCCGCGACAGGGGGCGCGAGCAGTACTTC
TRBV5-6,once,-,TRBJ2-7,CASSFGGSYEQYF,TGTGCCAGCAGCTTTGGGGGGAGCTACGAGCAGTACTTC
TRBV4-3,-,-,TRBJ2-7,CASSQVTFWESSSSYEQYF,TGCGCCAGCAGCCAAGTTACTTTTTGGGAGTCCTCGAGCTCCTACGAGCAGTACTTC
TRBV4-1,-,TRBD2,TRBJ2-1,CASSFRLAGGSNEQFF,TGCGCCAGCAGCTTTAGACTAGCGGGAGGGTCCAATGAGCAGTTCTTC
TRBV6-5,-,TRBD2,TRBJ2-5,CASSYSGGGTQYF,TGTGCCAGCAGTTACTCTGGCGGGGGGACCCAGTACTTC
TRBV7-9,-,TRBD2,TRBJ2-1,CASSPSGGVYNEQFF,TGTGCCAGCAGCCCAAGCGGGGGAGTTTACAATGAGCAGTTCTTC
TRBV4-3,-,-,TRBJ1-1,CASSLGKNTEAFF,TGCGCCAGCAGCCTGGGCAAGAACACTGAAGCTTTCTTT
TRBV28,-,-,TRBJ2-7,CASSFRDGQPYEQYF,TGTGCCAGCAGTTTCCGGGACGGACAGCCCTACGAGCAGTACTTC
TRBV29-1,-,-,TRBJ1-1,CSALANTEAFF,TGCAGCGCACTAGCTAACACTGAAGCTTTCTTT
TRBV4-3,-,TRBD1,TRBJ1-2,CASSQGRGGVIYGYTF,TGCGCCAGCAGCCAAGGTAGAGGGGGCGTCATCTATGGCTACACCTTC
TRBV30,-,TRBD1,TRBJ1-1,CAWSDHRGRAFF,TGTGCCTGGAGCGATCACAGGGGGCGGGCTTTCTTT
TRBV23-1,few,-,TRBJ2-1,CASPQEGAYNEQFF,TGCGCCAGTCCTCAAGAGGGGGCCTACAATGAGCAGTTCTTC
TRBV30,-,TRBD1,TRBJ1-2,CAWSSPDRGHGYTF,TGTGCCTGGAGTTCCCCCGACAGGGGCCATGGCTACACCTTC
TRBV28,few,TRBD2,TRBJ2-2,CASSLKASGRYNPGELFF,TGTGCCAGCAGTTTGAAGGCTAGCGGGAGATATAATCCCGGGGAGCTGTTTTTT
TRBV6-1,-,-,TRBJ1-2,CASSLGQYGYTF,TGTGCCAGCAGTCTAGGACAGTATGGCTACACCTTC
TRBV7-3,-,TRBD2,TRBJ2-3,CASSLGGADTQYF,TGTGCCAGCAGCTTGGGAGGGGCAGATACGCAGTATTTT